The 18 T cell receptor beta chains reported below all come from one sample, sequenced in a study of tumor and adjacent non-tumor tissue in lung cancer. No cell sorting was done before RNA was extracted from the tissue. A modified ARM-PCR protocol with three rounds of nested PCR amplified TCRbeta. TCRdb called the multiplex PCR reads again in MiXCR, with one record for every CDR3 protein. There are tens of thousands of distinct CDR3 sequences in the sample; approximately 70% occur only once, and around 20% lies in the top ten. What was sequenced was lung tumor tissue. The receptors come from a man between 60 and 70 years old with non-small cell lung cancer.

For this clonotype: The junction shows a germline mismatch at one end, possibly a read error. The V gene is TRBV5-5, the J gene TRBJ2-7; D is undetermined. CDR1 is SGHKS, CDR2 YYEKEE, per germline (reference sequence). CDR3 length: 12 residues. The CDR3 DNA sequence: TGTGCTAGCAGTTATGAGCGTCTCGAGCAGTACTTC. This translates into CASSYERLEQYF.

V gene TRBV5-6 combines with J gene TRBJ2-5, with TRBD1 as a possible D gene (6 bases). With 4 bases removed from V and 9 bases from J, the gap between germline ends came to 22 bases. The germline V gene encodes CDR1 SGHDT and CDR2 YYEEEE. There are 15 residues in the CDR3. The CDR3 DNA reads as TGTGCCAGCAGCCCAGGGGTAGCGTACCAAGGGGCCCAGTACTTC. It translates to CASSPGVAYQGAQYF.

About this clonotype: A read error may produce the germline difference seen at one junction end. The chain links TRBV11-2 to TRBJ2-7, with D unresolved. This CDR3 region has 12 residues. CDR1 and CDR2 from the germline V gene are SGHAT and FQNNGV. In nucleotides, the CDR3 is TGTGCCAGCAGTTTAGATGCCTACGAGCAGTGCTTT. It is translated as CASSLDAYEQCF.

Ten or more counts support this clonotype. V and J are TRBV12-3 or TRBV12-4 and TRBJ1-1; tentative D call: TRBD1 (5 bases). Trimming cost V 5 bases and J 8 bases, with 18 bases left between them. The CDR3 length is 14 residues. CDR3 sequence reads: CASSKDRGLGEAFF. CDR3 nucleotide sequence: TGTGCCAGCAGTAAAGACCGGGGGTTAGGGGAAGCTTTCTTT.

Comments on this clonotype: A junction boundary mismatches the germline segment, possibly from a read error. The CDR3 region has the DNA TGTGCCAGCAGCCAAGAAACGGGAGTGATGGAGACCCGGTACTTC. Amino acid sequence: CASSQETGVMETRYF. The chain employs TRBV4-2 and TRBJ2-5; a possible D gene is TRBD2 (6 bases). The CDR3 is 15 amino acids. The germline gives CDR1 LGHNA, CDR2 YNFKEQ.

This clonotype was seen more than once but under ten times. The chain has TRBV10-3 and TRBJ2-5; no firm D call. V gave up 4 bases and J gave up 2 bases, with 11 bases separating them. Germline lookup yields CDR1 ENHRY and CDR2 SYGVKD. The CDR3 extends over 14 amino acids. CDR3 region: CAISARVSQETQYF. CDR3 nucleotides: TGTGCCATCAGTGCTAGGGTCTCTCAAGAGACCCAGTACTTC.

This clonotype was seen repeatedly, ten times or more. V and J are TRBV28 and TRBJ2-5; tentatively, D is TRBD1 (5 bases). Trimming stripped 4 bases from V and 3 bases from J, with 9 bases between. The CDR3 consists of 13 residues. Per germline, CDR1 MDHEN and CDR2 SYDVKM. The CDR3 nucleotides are TGTGCCAGCAGTTCGGACATAGAAGAGACCCAGTACTTC. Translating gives CASSSDIEETQYF.

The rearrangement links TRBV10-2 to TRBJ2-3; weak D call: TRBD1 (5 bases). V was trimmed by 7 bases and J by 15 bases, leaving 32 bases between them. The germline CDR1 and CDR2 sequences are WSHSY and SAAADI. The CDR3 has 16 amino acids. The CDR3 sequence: CASNTDSRRGTDTRYF. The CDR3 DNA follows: TGCGCCAGCAACACAGACAGCAGAAGGGGCACTGATACGCGTTATTTT.

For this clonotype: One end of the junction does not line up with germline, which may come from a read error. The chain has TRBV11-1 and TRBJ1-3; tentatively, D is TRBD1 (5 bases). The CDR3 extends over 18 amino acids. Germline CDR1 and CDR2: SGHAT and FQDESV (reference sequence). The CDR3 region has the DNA TGTGCCTGCAGCTTATCCGACAGACTCCTTCACTCTGAAAACACCATATATTTT. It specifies CACSLSDRLLHSENTIYF.

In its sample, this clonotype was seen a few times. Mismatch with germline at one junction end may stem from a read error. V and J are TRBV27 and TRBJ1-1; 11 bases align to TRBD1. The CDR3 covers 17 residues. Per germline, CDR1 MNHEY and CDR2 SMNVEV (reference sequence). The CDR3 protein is CASSSLGQGARDTDAFF. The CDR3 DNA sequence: TGTGCCAGCAGTTCCCTAGGACAGGGGGCGCGGGACACTGATGCTTTCTTT.

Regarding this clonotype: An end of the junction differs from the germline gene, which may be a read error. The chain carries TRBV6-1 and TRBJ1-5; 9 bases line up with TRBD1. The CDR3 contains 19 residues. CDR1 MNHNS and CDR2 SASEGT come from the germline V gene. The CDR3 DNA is TGTGCCAGCAACCCCCCAGAAGGACAGGGGTTGGTTAACAATCAGCACCAGCATTTT. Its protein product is CASNPPEGQGLVNNQHQHF.

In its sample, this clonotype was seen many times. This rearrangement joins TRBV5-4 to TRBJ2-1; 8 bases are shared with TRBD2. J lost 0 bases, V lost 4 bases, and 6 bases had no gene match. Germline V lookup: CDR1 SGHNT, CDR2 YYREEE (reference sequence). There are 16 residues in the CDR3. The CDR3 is CASSPGGGSSYNEQFF. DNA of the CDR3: TGTGCCAGCAGCCCGGGGGGGGGGAGCTCCTACAATGAGCAGTTCTTC.

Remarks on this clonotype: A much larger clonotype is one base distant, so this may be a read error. CDR3 sequence: CASSLDSEKLFF. CDR3 DNA sequence: TGTGCCAGCAGCTTAGACAGTGAAAAACTGTTTTTT. V is TRBV7-9 and J is TRBJ1-4; D gene unclear. Germline V gene data show CDR1 as SEHNR and CDR2 as FQNEAQ (reference sequence). The V and J ends lost 1 base and 7 bases respectively, with 4 bases between them. CDR3 length: 12 residues.

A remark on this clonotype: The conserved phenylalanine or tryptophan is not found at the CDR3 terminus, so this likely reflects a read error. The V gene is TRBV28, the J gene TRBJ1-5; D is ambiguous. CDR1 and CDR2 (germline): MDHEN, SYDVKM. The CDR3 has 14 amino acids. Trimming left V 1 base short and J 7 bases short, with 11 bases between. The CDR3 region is CASSLLGNNQPQHY. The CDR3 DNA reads TGTGCCAGCAGTTTATTGGGGAACAACCAGCCCCAGCATTAT.

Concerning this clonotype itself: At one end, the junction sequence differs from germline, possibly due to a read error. The CDR3 loop reads CNVGVAGGRQETQYF. The DNA for the CDR3 is TGCAACGTTGGTGTAGCTGGAGGCCGACAAGAGACCCAGTACTTC. V gene TRBV29-1 combines with J gene TRBJ2-5, with a possible D match to TRBD2 (5 bases). The CDR3 length is 15 residues. The germline V gene encodes CDR1 SQVTM and CDR2 ANQGSEA.

Written as DNA, the CDR3 is TGTGCCATCGGGGAGGGAAGCAATCAGCCCCAGCATTTT. Protein: CAIGEGSNQPQHF. The chain is built from TRBV10-3 and TRBJ1-5; D gene uncertain. This CDR3 contains 13 residues. Trimming removed 8 bases at V and 1 base at J, with 9 bases between. Germline-derived CDR1 and CDR2 are ENHRY and SYGVKD.

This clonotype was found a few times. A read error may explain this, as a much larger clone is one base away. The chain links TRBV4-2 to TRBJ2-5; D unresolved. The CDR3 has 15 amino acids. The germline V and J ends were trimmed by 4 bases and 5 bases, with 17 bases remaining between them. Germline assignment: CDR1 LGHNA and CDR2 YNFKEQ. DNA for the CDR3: TGTGCCAGCAGCCGAGCCGCAGGTTTGAGGGAGACCCAGTACTTC. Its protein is CASSRAAGLRETQYF.

CDR3 in amino acids: CASSLIRGFLVGYEQYF. CDR3 sequence (DNA): TGTGCCAGCAGCTTAATTCGGGGATTTTTGGTGGGCTACGAGCAGTACTTC. The chain has TRBV7-8 and TRBJ2-7; TRBD2 might be the D (5 bases). V was trimmed by 2 bases and J by 3 bases, leaving 20 bases between them. The germline CDR1 and CDR2 sequences are SGHVS and FQNEAQ. The CDR3 sequence is 17 residues long.